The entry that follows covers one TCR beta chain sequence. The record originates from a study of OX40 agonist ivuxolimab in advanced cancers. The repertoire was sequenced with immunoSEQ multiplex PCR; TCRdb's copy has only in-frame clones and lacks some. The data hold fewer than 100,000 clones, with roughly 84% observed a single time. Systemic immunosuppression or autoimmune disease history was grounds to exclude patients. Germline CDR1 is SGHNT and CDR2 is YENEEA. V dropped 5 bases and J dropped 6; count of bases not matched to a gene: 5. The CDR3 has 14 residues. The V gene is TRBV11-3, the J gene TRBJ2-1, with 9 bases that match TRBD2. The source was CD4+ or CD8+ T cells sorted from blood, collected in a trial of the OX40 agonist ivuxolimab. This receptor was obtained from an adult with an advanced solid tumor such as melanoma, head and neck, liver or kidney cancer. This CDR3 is CASSPLGLANEQFF. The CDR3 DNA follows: TGTGCCAGCAGCCCCTTGGGACTAGCCAATGAGCAGTTCTTC.